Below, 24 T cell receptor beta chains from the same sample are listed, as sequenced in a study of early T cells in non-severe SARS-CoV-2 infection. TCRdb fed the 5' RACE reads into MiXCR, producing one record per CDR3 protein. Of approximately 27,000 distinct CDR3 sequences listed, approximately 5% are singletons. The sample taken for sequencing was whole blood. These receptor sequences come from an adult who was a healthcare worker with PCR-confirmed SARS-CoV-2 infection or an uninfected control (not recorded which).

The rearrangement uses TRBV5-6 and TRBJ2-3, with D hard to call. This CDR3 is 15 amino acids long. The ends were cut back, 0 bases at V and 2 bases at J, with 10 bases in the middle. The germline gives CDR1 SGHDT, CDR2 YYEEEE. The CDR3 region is CASSLVGRPTDTQYF. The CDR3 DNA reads TGTGCCAGCAGCTTGGTCGGCAGACCCACAGATACGCAGTATTTT.

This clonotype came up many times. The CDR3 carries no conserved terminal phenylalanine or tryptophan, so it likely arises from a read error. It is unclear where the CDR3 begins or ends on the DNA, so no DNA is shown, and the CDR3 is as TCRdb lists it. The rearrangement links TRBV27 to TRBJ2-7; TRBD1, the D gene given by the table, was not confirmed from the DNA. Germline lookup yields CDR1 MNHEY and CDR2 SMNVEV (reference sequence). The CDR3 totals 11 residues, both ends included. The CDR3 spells CASSFFRQVRI.

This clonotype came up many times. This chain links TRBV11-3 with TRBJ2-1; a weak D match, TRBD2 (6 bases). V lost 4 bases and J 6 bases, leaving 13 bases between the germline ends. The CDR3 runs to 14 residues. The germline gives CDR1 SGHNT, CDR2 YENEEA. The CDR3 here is CASSYPGTANEQFF. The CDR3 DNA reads TGTGCCAGCAGCTACCCCGGGACTGCCAATGAGCAGTTCTTC.

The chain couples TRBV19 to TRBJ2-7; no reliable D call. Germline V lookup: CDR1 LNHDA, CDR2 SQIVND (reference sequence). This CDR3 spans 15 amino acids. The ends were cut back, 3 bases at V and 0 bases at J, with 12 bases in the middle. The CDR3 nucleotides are TGTGCCAGTAGTATGGTACATCACCTCTCCTACGAGCAGTACTTC. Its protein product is CASSMVHHLSYEQYF.

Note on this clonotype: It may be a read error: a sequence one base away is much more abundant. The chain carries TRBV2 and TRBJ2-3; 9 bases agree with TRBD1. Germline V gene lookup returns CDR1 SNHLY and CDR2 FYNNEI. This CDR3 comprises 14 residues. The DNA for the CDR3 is TGTGTCAGCGTTGGGACAGGGCCTCCTGATACGCAGTATTTT. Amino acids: CVSVGTGPPDTQYF.

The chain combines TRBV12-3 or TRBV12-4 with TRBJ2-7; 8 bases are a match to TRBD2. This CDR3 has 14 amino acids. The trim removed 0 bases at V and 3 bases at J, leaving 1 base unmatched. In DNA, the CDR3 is TGTGCCAGCAGTTTAGCCGGGGGGGGCTACGAGCAGTACTTC. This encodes CASSLAGGGYEQYF.

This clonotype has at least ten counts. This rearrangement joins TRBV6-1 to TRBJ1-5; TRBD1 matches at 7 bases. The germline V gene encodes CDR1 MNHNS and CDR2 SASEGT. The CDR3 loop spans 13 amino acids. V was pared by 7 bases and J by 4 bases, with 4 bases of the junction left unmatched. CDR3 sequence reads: CASTTQGNQPQHF. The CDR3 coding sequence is TGTGCCAGCACAACACAGGGGAATCAGCCCCAGCATTTT.

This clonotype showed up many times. The CDR3 nucleotides read TGTGCCAGTAGTAGCACCGCCCGGGACAGGGTTTCGTCCCTCCACTTT. Translating gives CASSSTARDRVSSLHF. This chain connects TRBV19 to TRBJ1-6; TRBD1 agrees at 9 bases. The CDR3 covers 16 residues. V shed 4 bases, J shed 14 bases, and the junction held 15 bases outside the gene matches. Germline values: CDR1 LNHDA, CDR2 SQIVND (reference sequence).

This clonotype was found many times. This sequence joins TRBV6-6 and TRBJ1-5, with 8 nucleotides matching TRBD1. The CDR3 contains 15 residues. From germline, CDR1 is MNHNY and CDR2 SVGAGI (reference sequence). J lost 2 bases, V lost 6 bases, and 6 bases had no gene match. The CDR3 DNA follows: TGTGCCAGCAGCAACCAGGGGGCCGGCAATCAGCCCCAGCATTTT. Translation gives CASSNQGAGNQPQHF.

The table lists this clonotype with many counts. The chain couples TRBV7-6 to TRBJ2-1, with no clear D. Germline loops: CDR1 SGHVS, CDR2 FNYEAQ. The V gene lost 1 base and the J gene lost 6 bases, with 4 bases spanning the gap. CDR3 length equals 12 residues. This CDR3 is CASSLVLNEQFF. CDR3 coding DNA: TGTGCCAGCAGCTTAGTCCTCAATGAGCAGTTCTTC.

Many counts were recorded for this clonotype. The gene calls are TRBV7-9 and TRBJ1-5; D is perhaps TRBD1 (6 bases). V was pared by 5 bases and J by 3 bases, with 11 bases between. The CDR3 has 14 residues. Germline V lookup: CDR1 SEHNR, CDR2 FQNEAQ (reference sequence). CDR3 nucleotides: TGTGCCAGCAGCAAGGGGGGAGACAATCAGCCCCAGCATTTT. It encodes CASSKGGDNQPQHF.

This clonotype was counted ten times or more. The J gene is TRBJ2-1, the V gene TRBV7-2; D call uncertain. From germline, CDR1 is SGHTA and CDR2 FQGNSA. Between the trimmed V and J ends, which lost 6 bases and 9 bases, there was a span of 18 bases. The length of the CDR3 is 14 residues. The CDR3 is CASSFRTVSSEQFF. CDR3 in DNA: TGTGCCAGCAGTTTCCGTACCGTCTCAAGTGAGCAGTTCTTC.

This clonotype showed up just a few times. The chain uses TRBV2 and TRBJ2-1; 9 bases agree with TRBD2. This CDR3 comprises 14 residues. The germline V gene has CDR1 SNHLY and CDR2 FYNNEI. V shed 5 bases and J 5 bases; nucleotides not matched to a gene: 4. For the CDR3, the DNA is TGTGCCAGCAGTTGGACTAGCGTGGACAATGAGCAGTTCTTC. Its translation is CASSWTSVDNEQFF.

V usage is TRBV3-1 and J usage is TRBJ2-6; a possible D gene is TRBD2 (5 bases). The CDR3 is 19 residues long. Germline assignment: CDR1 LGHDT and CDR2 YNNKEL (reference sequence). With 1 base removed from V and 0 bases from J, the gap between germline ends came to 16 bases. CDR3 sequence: CASSQGGGGASSGANVLTF. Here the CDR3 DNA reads TGTGCCAGCAGCCAAGGTGGTGGAGGAGCCAGCTCTGGGGCCAACGTCCTGACTTTC.

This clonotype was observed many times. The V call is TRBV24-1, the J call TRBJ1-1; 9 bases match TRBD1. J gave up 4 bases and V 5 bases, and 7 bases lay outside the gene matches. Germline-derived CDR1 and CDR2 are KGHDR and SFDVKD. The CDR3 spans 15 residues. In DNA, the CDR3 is TGTGCCACCAGTGTTGGGGGACAGGGCGGCACTGAAGCTTTCTTT. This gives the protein CATSVGGQGGTEAFF.

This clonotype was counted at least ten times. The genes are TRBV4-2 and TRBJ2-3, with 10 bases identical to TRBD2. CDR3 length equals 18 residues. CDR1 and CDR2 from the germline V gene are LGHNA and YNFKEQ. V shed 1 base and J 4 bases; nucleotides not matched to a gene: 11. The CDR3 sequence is CASSQGPDSGRQADTQYF. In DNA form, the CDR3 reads TGTGCCAGCAGCCAAGGGCCAGATAGCGGGAGGCAGGCAGATACGCAGTATTTT.

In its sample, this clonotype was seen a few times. Here the CDR3 DNA reads TGTGCCAGCTGGTACTGGAATGAGCAGTTCTTC. This codes for CASWYWNEQFF. The chain carries TRBV6-2 or TRBV6-3 and TRBJ2-1; D unresolved. CDR1 is MNHEY and CDR2 is SVGEGT in the germline V gene. V lost 8 bases, J lost 7 bases, and 9 bases lay in between. CDR3 length: 11 amino acids.

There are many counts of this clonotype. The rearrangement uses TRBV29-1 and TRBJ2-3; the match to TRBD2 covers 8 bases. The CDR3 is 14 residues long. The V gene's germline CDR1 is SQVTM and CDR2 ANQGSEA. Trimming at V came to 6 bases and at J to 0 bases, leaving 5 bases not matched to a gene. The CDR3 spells CSVKAGVSTDTQYF. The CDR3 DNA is TGCAGCGTGAAAGCGGGGGTGAGCACAGATACGCAGTATTTT.

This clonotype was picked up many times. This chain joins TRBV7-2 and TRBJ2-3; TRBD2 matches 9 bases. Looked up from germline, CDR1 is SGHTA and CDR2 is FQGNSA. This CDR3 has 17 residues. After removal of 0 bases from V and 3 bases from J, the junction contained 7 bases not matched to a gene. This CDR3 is CASSLASAGGITDTQYF. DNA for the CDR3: TGTGCCAGCAGCTTAGCGAGTGCGGGGGGGATAACAGATACGCAGTATTTT.

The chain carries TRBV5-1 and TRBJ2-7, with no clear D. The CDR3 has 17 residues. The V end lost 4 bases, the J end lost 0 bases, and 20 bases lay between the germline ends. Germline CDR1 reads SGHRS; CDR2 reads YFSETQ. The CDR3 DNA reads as TGCGCCAGCAGCCGCCAGCCTCGGGCCAGCTCCTCCTACGAGCAGTACTTC. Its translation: CASSRQPRASSSYEQYF.

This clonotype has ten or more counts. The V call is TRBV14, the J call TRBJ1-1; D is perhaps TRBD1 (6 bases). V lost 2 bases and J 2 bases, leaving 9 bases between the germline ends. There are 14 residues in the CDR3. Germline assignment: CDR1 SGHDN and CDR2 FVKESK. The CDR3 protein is CASSQIQGNTEAFF. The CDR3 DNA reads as TGTGCCAGCAGCCAAATACAGGGTAACACTGAAGCTTTCTTT. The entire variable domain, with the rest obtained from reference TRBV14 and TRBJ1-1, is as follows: EAGVTQFPSHSVIEKGQTVTLRCDPISGHDNLYWYRRVMGKEIKFLLHFVKESKQDESGMPNNRFLAERTGGTYSTLKVQPAELEDSGVYFCASSQIQGNTEAFFGQGTRLTVV.

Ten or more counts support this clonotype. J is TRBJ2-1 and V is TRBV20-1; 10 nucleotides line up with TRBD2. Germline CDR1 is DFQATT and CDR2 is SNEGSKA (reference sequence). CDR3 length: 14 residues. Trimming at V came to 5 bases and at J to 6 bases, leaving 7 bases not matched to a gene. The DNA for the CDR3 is TGCAGTGCTCAAAGCGGGGGGGCTTTCAATGAGCAGTTCTTC. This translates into CSAQSGGAFNEQFF.

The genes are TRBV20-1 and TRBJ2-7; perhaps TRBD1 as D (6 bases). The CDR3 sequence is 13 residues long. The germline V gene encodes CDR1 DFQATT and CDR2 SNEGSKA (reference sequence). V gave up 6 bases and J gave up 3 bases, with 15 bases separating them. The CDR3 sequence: CSAHGQRNYEQYF. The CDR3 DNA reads TGCAGTGCCCACGGACAGAGGAACTACGAGCAGTACTTC.

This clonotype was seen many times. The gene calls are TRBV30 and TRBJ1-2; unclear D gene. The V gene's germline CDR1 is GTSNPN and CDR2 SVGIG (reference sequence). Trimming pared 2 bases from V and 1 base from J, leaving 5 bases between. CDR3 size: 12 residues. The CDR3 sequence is CAWSPDNYGYTF. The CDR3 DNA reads TGTGCCTGGAGTCCAGATAACTATGGCTACACCTTC. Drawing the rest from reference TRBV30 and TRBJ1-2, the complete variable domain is SQTIHQWPATLVQPVGSPLSLECTVEGTSNPNLYWYRQAAGRGLQLLFYSVGIGQISSEVPQNLSASRPQDRQFILSSKKLLLSDSGFYLCAWSPDNYGYTFGSGTRLTVV.